Included here is one T cell receptor beta chain sequence, with context. The antigen is undetermined. PCR involved 60 Vbeta and 13 Jbeta primers. Method: immunoSEQ multiplex PCR; TCRdb's copy keeps in-frame clones and lacks some. The table records some 170,000 clones, 70% to 80% of them present only once. This entry is derived from a study of cytomegalovirus exposure and HLA in healthy donors. Study results and caveats: Approximately 17,000 TCR beta sequences were associated with HLA alleles at 0.05 false discovery rate in a later analysis.

Germline-derived CDR1 and CDR2 are LNHDA and SQIVND (reference sequence). With 5 bases clipped from V and 2 bases from J, the junction kept 6 bases outside the gene matches. This CDR3 spans 15 amino acids. The source material was PBMCs. The sequence derives from a man aged 18 to 30 in good health and CMV-seropositive. The chain has TRBV19 and TRBJ2-1; the match to TRBD1 covers 7 bases. The CDR3 DNA follows: TGTGCCAGTAGTCCTCACAGGGGCGCCTACAATGAGCAGTTCTTC. Its protein product is CASSPHRGAYNEQFF.